These 29 T cell receptor beta chains were sequenced from one sample in a study of T cell responses to AZD1222 COVID-19 vaccine. Clones were read by immunoSEQ multiplex PCR, and TCRdb kept only the in-frame ones, dropping some. The sample records under 150,000 clones, roughly 89% being singletons. Sequenced here: peripheral blood, sampled on day 0 of AZD1222 vaccination. The receptors come from an adult in good health.

This clone was detected once. The chain links TRBV6-1 to TRBJ1-2; the D is unclear. V gave up 2 bases and J gave up 8 bases, with 3 bases separating them. CDR3 size: 10 residues. Per the germline V gene, CDR1 is MNHNS and CDR2 is SASEGT. The CDR3 spells CASSEQGYTF. The CDR3 nucleotides read TGTGCCAGCAGTGAACAGGGCTACACCTTC.

This clone occurred once. The V call is TRBV6-5, the J call TRBJ2-7; 8 nucleotides align to TRBD2. The CDR3 runs to 13 residues. Germline values: CDR1 MNHEY, CDR2 SVGAGI. Trimming took 7 bases from V and 5 from J; bases not matched to a gene: 7. CDR3 DNA: TGTGCCAGCAAAATACGGGGGGGCCACGAGCAGTACTTC. This codes for CASKIRGGHEQYF.

V gene TRBV28 combines with J gene TRBJ2-1, with 7 positions matching TRBD2. The germline V gene encodes CDR1 MDHEN and CDR2 SYDVKM. The V and J ends lost 2 bases and 8 bases, in that order; junction bases with no gene match: 6. This CDR3 spans 14 amino acids. The CDR3 nucleotides read TGTGCCAGCAGTTTAACGGGAGGCGCAGATGAGCAGTTCTTC. It codes for CASSLTGGADEQFF. The full variable domain, in which reference TRBV28 and TRBJ2-1 provide the parts outside the CDR3, is DVKVTQSSRYLVKRTGEKVFLECVQDMDHENMFWYRQDPGLGLRLIYFSYDVKMKEKGDIPEGYSVSREKKERFSLILESASTNQTSMYLCASSLTGGADEQFFGPGTRLTVL.

V is TRBV7-2 and J is TRBJ2-7, with D possibly being TRBD2 (5 bases). V dropped 5 bases and J dropped 1 base, with 12 bases sitting between them. The CDR3 covers 14 residues. CDR1 and CDR2 (germline): SGHTA, FQGNSA. The DNA for the CDR3 is TGTGCCAGCAGCCCTCGTTGGAGGTCCTACGAGCAGTACTTC. Amino acids: CASSPRWRSYEQYF. Full variable domain (outside the CDR3, taken from reference TRBV7-2 and TRBJ2-7): GAGVSQSPSNKVTEKGKDVELRCDPISGHTALYWYRQSLGQGLEFLIYFQGNSAPDKSGLPSDRFSAERTGGSVSTLTIQRTQQEDSAVYLCASSPRWRSYEQYFGPGTRLTVT.

This rearrangement joins TRBV28 to TRBJ1-6; 9 bases are a match to TRBD1. V was clipped by 5 bases and J by 7 bases; unmatched bases: 6. In germline, CDR1 is MDHEN, CDR2 SYDVKM. There are 15 residues in the CDR3. The CDR3 loop is CASSHWTGVNSPLHF. CDR3 coding DNA: TGTGCCAGCAGTCACTGGACAGGGGTAAATTCACCCCTCCACTTT.

This rearrangement joins TRBV3-1 (or the pseudogene TRBV3-2) to TRBJ2-2; D is undetermined. The CDR3 spans 12 residues. Germline V gene sequence: CDR1 LGHDT, CDR2 YNNKEL (reference sequence). The germline V and J ends were trimmed by 0 bases and 9 bases, with 5 bases remaining between them. The CDR3 protein is CASSQDSWELFF. The CDR3 DNA is TGTGCCAGCAGCCAAGATTCCTGGGAGCTGTTTTTT.

The chain is built from TRBV25-1 and TRBJ2-3; maybe TRBD1 (5 bases). Trimming pared 6 bases from V and 2 bases from J, leaving 12 bases between. The CDR3 has 14 residues. Looked up from germline, CDR1 is MGHDK and CDR2 is SYGVNS. CDR3 in DNA: TGTGCCAGCAGCAGACAGTTCAACACAGATACGCAGTATTTT. This sequence encodes CASSRQFNTDTQYF.

The chain is built from TRBV27 and TRBJ1-3; no definite D call. The germline V gene encodes CDR1 MNHEY and CDR2 SMNVEV (reference sequence). The CDR3 is made up of 13 amino acids. Trimming shortened V by 2 bases and J by 4 bases, and 6 bases separated the two germline ends. CDR3 DNA sequence: TGTGCCAGCAGTTTAAACCGGGGAAACACCATATATTTT. As protein: CASSLNRGNTIYF.

J is TRBJ2-2 and V is TRBV28; D may correspond to TRBD1 or TRBD2 (5 bases each). The V and J ends lost 2 bases and 4 bases respectively, with 14 bases between them. This CDR3 has 16 amino acids. CDR1 and CDR2 (germline): MDHEN, SYDVKM. The CDR3 sequence: CASSLQSQGPTGELFF. CDR3 nucleotide sequence: TGTGCCAGCAGTTTACAATCTCAGGGACCCACCGGGGAGCTGTTTTTT.

In DNA, the CDR3 is TGCGCCAGCAGCTTGAGTGGGGCCGGGGAGCTGTTTTTT. Its translation: CASSLSGAGELFF. The chain combines TRBV5-1 with TRBJ2-2; the D is unclear. CDR3 length: 13 residues. Germline V lookup: CDR1 SGHRS, CDR2 YFSETQ. Between the trimmed V and J ends, which lost 1 base and 6 bases, there was a span of 7 bases.

This clone was counted a few times. The chain combines TRBV6-5 with TRBJ1-3; the match to TRBD1 covers 7 bases. The V gene's germline CDR1 is MNHEY and CDR2 SVGAGI. CDR3 length equals 14 residues. V lost 6 bases to trimming and J lost 2 bases; unmatched junction nucleotides: 4. CDR3 DNA sequence: TGTGCCAGCAGGCTACAGGGGACTGGAAACACCATATATTTT. As protein: CASRLQGTGNTIYF.

The chain is built from TRBV2 and TRBJ1-5; 8 bases map to TRBD1. J was trimmed by 6 bases and V by 6 bases; bases with no gene match: 7. The CDR3 extends over 14 amino acids. From germline, CDR1 is SNHLY and CDR2 FYNNEI. The CDR3 region has the DNA TGTGCCAGCAGCGACGGACAGGGAAGTCAGCCCCAGCATTTT. Residues: CASSDGQGSQPQHF.

The J gene is TRBJ2-3, the V gene TRBV5-1; 10 bases are shared with TRBD2. Trimming took 4 bases from V and 4 from J; bases not matched to a gene: 3. Per the germline V gene, CDR1 is SGHRS and CDR2 is YFSETQ. The CDR3 is 14 amino acids. The DNA of the CDR3 is TGCGCCAGCAGCACTAGCGGGGAGTCAGATACGCAGTATTTT. Protein: CASSTSGESDTQYF.

This sequence joins TRBV6-4 and TRBJ1-2; TRBD1 matches 7 bases. The CDR3 consists of 13 residues. The V gene's germline CDR1 is MRHNA and CDR2 SNTAGT. V gave up 2 bases and J gave up 6 bases; unmatched junction bases: 3. CDR3 residues: CASSDETGNGYTF. CDR3 DNA sequence: TGTGCCAGCAGTGACGAGACAGGGAATGGCTACACCTTC.

This rearrangement joins TRBV2 to TRBJ2-7; unclear D gene. Trimming pared 6 bases from V and 2 bases from J, leaving 11 bases between. This CDR3 is 13 amino acids long. Per germline, CDR1 SNHLY and CDR2 FYNNEI. The CDR3 loop reads CASSSLDTYEQYF. The DNA of the CDR3 is TGTGCCAGCAGCTCCCTCGATACCTACGAGCAGTACTTC. Full variable domain (missing parts from reference TRBV2 and TRBJ2-7): EPEVTQTPSHQVTQMGQEVILRCVPISNHLYFYWYRQILGQKVEFLVSFYNNEISEKSEIFDDQFSVERPDGSNFTLKIRSTKLEDSAMYFCASSSLDTYEQYFGPGTRLTVT.

J is TRBJ2-5 and V is TRBV15; unclear D gene. The CDR3 loop spans 14 amino acids. Germline V gene data show CDR1 as LNHNV and CDR2 as YYDKDF (reference sequence). V shed 1 base and J shed 2 bases, with 8 bases lying between them. The CDR3 sequence is CATSRGGSQETQYF. CDR3 sequence (DNA): TGTGCCACCAGCAGAGGCGGCAGTCAAGAGACCCAGTACTTC.

This clone was found a few times. The chain links TRBV27 to TRBJ2-7, with TRBD2 matching 8 bases. Trimming removed 5 bases from V and 4 bases from J; junction bases left unmatched: 10. CDR1 and CDR2 (germline): MNHEY, SMNVEV (reference sequence). The CDR3 is 15 residues long. This CDR3 is CASSTIAGIGYEQYF. CDR3 nucleotide sequence: TGTGCCAGCAGTACAATAGCGGGAATAGGGTACGAGCAGTACTTC.

This clone was detected only a few times. Other DNA sequences of this sample code for an identical CDR3. V is TRBV5-4 and J is TRBJ1-3, with TRBD1 identical over 12 bases. V dropped 4 bases and J dropped 3; count of bases not matched to a gene: 2. This CDR3 contains 15 residues. Germline CDR1 SGHNT, CDR2 YYREEE (reference sequence). The CDR3 is CASSRDRGRGNTIYF. Written as DNA, the CDR3 is TGTGCCAGCAGCAGGGACAGGGGGCGTGGAAACACCATATATTTT.

The chain couples TRBV23-1 to TRBJ2-6; D might be TRBD1 (5 bases). TRBV23-1 is an ORF for which the function is uncertain. With 3 bases removed from V and 3 bases from J, the gap between germline ends came to 21 bases. CDR3 size: 19 residues. The CDR3 loop reads CASSHQGVYLSGGANVLTF. As DNA, the CDR3 is TGCGCCAGCAGTCACCAAGGGGTGTATCTGTCGGGTGGGGCCAACGTCCTGACTTTC.

This rearrangement joins TRBV19 to TRBJ2-7; D possibly corresponds to TRBD1 (6 bases). The V gene lost 3 bases and the J gene lost 5 bases, with 17 bases spanning the gap. CDR3 length: 15 residues. Germline CDR1 reads LNHDA; CDR2 reads SQIVND (reference sequence). CDR3 loop: CASSIQGNPGNEQYF. CDR3 sequence (DNA): TGTGCCAGTAGTATCCAGGGGAACCCCGGGAACGAGCAGTACTTC.

The rearrangement uses TRBV19 and TRBJ2-1, with TRBD2 identical over 15 bases. This CDR3 is 18 amino acids long. CDR1 is LNHDA, CDR2 SQIVND, per germline (reference sequence). V shed 5 bases and J 4 bases; nucleotides not matched to a gene: 9. The CDR3 sequence: CASSSYGTSGGMYNEQFF. CDR3 DNA: TGTGCCAGTAGTTCTTACGGGACTAGCGGGGGGATGTACAATGAGCAGTTCTTC.

This clone was seen a handful of times. The gene calls are TRBV10-1 and TRBJ2-2; 7 bases fit TRBD1. V lost 6 bases, J lost 6 bases, and 7 bases stayed unmatched. The CDR3 covers 14 residues. Germline loops: CDR1 WNHNN, CDR2 SYGVQD (reference sequence). CDR3 region: CASRETGLAGELFF. DNA for the CDR3: TGCGCCAGCAGGGAGACAGGGTTGGCCGGGGAGCTGTTTTTT.

This chain joins TRBV5-4 and TRBJ2-2, with D unresolved. The CDR3 has 15 amino acids. Germline V lookup: CDR1 SGHNT, CDR2 YYREEE (reference sequence). Trimming shortened V by 0 bases and J by 0 bases, and 6 bases separated the two germline ends. CDR3 amino acids: CASSLGATNTGELFF. CDR3 nucleotide sequence: TGTGCCAGCAGCTTGGGCGCAACGAACACCGGGGAGCTGTTTTTT.

The chain employs TRBV7-6 and TRBJ2-1; 13 bases line up with TRBD2. Germline lookup yields CDR1 SGHVS and CDR2 FNYEAQ. This CDR3 has 19 amino acids. J lost 0 bases, V lost 2 bases, and 7 bases had no gene match. CDR3 nucleotides: TGTGCCAGCAGCTTACCGGGGACTAGCGGGACTAGCTCCTACAATGAGCAGTTCTTC. Protein sequence: CASSLPGTSGTSSYNEQFF.

The V call is TRBV27, the J call TRBJ1-1, with a tentative D call TRBD1 (5 bases). Trimming shortened V by 6 bases and J by 2 bases, and 10 bases separated the two germline ends. Germline lookup yields CDR1 MNHEY and CDR2 SMNVEV (reference sequence). This CDR3 contains 13 residues. Here the CDR3 reads CASRGGFNTEAFF. The CDR3 DNA sequence: TGTGCCAGCAGGGGGGGTTTTAACACTGAAGCTTTCTTT.

This chain connects TRBV5-1 to TRBJ2-5; perhaps D is TRBD1 or TRBD2 (6 bases each). Per the germline V gene, CDR1 is SGHRS and CDR2 is YFSETQ. V was trimmed by 4 bases and J by 4 bases, leaving 20 bases between them. CDR3 size: 16 residues. This chain's CDR3 is CASSPGAHTSLETQYF. The CDR3, as DNA: TGCGCCAGCAGCCCGGGGGCCCATACTAGTCTAGAGACCCAGTACTTC.

The chain carries TRBV6-1 and TRBJ1-2, with D possibly TRBD1 on 5 matching bases. The CDR3 is 13 amino acids. CDR1 is MNHNS and CDR2 is SASEGT in the germline V gene. The V and J ends lost 1 base and 8 bases respectively, with 11 bases between them. As DNA, the CDR3 is TGTGCCAGCAGTGAAGGCGGGGGTGCAGGCTACACCTTC. This sequence encodes CASSEGGGAGYTF.

This chain links TRBV11-2 with TRBJ2-7; 7 bases are a match to TRBD1. With V trimmed by 1 base and J by 4 bases, 4 bases remained unmatched. This CDR3 region has 14 residues. The germline V gene has CDR1 SGHAT and CDR2 FQNNGV. CDR3 sequence (DNA): TGTGCCAGCAGCTTAGGGGACAGACGATACGAGCAGTACTTC. Its translation is CASSLGDRRYEQYF.

The V call is TRBV10-3, the J call TRBJ2-3; 12 nucleotides match TRBD2. Germline assignment: CDR1 ENHRY and CDR2 SYGVKD. V trimming: 7 bases; J trimming: 4 bases; junction bases outside the gene matches: 3. The CDR3 contains 14 residues. DNA for the CDR3: TGTGCCATCACCTCTAGCGGGGGGGCAGATACGCAGTATTTT. Translated: CAITSSGGADTQYF.